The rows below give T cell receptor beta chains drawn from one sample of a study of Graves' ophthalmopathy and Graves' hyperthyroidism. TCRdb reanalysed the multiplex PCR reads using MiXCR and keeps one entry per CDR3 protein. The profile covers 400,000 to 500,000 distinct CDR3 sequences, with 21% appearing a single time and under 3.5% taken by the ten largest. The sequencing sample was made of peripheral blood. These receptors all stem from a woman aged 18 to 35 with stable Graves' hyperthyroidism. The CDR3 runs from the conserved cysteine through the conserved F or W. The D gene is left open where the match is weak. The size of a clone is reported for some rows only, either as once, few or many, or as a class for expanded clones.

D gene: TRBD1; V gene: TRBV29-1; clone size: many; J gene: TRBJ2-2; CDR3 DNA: TGCAGCGCTCGTGTGGTCAGGGGGCCCGGGGAGCTGTTTTTT; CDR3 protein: CSARVVRGPGELFF
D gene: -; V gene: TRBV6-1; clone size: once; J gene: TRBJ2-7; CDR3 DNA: TGTGCCAGCAGTAGATTTTCACCGGGCCCTGCAAAGGGCGAGCAGTACTTC; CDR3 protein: CASSRFSPGPAKGEQYF
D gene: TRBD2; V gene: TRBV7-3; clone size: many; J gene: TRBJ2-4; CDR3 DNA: TGTGCCAGCAGCTTAAGGGGCGGGAGGATATCCAAAAACATTCAGTACTTC; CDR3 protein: CASSLRGGRISKNIQYF
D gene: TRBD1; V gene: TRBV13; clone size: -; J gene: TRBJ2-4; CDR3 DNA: TGTGCCAGCAGCGACCGGACAGGGGCTAACATTCAGTACTTC; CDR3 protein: CASSDRTGANIQYF
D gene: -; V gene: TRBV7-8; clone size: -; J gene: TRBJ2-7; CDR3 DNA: TGTGCCAGCAGCTTATACAGGGCCGGGCAGTACTTC; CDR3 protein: CASSLYRAGQYF
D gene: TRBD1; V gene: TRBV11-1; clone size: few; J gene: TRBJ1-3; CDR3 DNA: TGTGCCAGCAGCCCCCTTGGGACAGTCTCTGGAAACACCATATATTTT; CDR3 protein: CASSPLGTVSGNTIYF
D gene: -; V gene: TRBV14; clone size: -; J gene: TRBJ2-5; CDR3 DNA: TGTGCCAGCAGCCAAGAGCGACCCAATGTAGCCCAGTACTTC; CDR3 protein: CASSQERPNVAQYF
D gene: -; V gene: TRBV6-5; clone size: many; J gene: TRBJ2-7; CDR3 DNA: TGTGCCAGCAGTTACGGGCAAGTCTACGAGCAGTACTTC; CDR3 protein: CASSYGQVYEQYF
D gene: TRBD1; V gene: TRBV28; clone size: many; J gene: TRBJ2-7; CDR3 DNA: TGTGCCAGCAGCTACACAGGGGACCCTATCTACGAGCAGTACTTC; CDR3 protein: CASSYTGDPIYEQYF
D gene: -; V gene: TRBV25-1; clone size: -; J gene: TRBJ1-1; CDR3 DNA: TGTGCCAGCAGTGAGGCCCACAGGCTCGGGGAAGCTTTCTTT; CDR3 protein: CASSEAHRLGEAFF
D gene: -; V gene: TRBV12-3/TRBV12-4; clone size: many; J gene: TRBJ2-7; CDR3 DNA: TGTGCCAGCAGTCCCTTAGACGGGGTCGAGCAGTACTTC; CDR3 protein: CASSPLDGVEQYF
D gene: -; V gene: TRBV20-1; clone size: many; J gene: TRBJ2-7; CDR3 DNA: TGCAGTCCTTCGCAGACAGGTGAAGGAACCTACGAGCAGTACTTC; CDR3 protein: CSPSQTGEGTYEQYF
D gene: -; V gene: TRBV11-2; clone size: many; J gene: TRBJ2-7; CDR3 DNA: TGTGCCAGCAGCTTAGTTTTCAGGGTCGAGCAGTACTTC; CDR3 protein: CASSLVFRVEQYF
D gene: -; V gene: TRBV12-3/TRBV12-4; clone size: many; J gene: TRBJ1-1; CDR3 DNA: TGTGCCAGCAGTTTACGAGGGGCGAACACTGAAGCTTTCTTT; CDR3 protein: CASSLRGANTEAFF
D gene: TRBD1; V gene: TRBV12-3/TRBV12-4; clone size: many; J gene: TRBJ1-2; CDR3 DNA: TGTGCCAGCAGTGCCAGGACAGGGGGTTTGGCTAACTATGGCTACACCTTC; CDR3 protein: CASSARTGGLANYGYTF
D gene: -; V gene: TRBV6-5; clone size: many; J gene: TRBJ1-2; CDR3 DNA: TGTGCCAGCAGTTACATGAAGGGTAGCTATGGCTACACCTTC; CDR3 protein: CASSYMKGSYGYTF
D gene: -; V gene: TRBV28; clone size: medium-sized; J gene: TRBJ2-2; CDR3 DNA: TGTGCCACCGGCCCAGCGTACGGGGAGCTGTTTTTT; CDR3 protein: CATGPAYGELFF
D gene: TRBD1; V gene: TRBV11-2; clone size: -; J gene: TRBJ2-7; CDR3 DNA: TGTGCCAGCAGGAAGGACAGGGGGCGGATCTACGAGCAGTACTTC; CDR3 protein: CASRKDRGRIYEQYF
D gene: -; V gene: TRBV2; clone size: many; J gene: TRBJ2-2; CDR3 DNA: TGTGCCAGCGGACAAGGGTACACCGGGGAGCTGTTTTTT; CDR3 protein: CASGQGYTGELFF
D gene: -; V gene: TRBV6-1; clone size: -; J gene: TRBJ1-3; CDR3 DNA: TGTGCCAGCAGTGAACCGAGCGGCGGAAACACCATATATTTT; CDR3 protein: CASSEPSGGNTIYF
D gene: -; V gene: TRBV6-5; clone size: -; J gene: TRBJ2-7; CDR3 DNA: TGTGCCAGCAGTTATGGGGTAGGCACCTACGAGCAGTACTTC; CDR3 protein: CASSYGVGTYEQYF
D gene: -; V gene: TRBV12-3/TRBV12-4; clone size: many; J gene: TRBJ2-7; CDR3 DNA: TGTGCCAGCAGTCCAAGCCAAACCAGCGACGAGCAGTACTTC; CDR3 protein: CASSPSQTSDEQYF
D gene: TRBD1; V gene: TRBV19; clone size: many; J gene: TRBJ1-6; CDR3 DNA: TGTGCCAGTAGAACCGGGACAGGGAATTCACCCCTCCACTTT; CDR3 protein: CASRTGTGNSPLHF
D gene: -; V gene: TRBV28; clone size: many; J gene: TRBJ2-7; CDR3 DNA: TGTGCCAGCAGAGGACGGTGGAGCTCCTACGAGCAGTACTTC; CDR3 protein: CASRGRWSSYEQYF
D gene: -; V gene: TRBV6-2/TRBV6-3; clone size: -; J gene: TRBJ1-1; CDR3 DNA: TGTGCCAGCAGTTATCCGGTACAGGCAGGGTTGCACACTGAAGCTTTCTTT; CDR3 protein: CASSYPVQAGLHTEAFF
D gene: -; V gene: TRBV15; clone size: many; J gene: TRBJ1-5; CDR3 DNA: TGTGCCACCAGCAGAGACAGGTCTTATAGCAATCAGCCCCAGCATTTT; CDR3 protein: CATSRDRSYSNQPQHF
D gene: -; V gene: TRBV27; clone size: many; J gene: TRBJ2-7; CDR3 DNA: TGTGCCAGCAGTTCGGCTCGGACTGGGTTCTCCTACGAGCAGTACTTC; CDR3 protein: CASSSARTGFSYEQYF
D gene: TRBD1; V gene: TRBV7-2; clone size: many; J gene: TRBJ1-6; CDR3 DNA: TGTGCCAGCAGCGTCCGGGACAGAAATTCACCCCTCCACTTT; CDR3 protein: CASSVRDRNSPLHF
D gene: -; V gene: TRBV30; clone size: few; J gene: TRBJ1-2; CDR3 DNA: TGTGCCTGGAGCAGGGAGGGGGACTATGGCTACACCTTC; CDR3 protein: CAWSREGDYGYTF
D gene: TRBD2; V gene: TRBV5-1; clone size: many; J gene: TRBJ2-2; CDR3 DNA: TGCGCCAGCATGGGACTAGCGAACACCGGGGAGCTGTTTTTT; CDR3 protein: CASMGLANTGELFF
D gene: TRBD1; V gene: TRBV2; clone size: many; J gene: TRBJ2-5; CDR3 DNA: TGTGCCAGCACCCGGACAGGGGTCTTGTATGAGCAAGAGACCCAGTACTTC; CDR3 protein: CASTRTGVLYEQETQYF
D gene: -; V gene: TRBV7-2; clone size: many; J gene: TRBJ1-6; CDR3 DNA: TGTGCCAGCAGCCCCTATATTATGGCGGATTCACCCCTCCACTTT; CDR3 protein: CASSPYIMADSPLHF
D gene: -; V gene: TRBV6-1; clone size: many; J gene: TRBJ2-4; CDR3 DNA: TGTGCCAGCAGTGAAAGAAGGGAAAACATTCAGTACTTC; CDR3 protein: CASSERRENIQYF
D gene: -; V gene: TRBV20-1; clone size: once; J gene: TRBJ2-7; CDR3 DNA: TGCAGCTATATCGGTGAGGGCCAATACCGTATGTACGAGCAGTACTTC; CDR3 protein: CSYIGEGQYRMYEQYF
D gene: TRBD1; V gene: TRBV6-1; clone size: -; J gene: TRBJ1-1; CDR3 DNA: TGTGCCAGCAGCCCACAGGGGGATTACACTGAAGCTTTCTTT; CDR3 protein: CASSPQGDYTEAFF
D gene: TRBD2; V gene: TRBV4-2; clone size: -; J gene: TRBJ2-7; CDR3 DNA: TGTGCCAGCAGCCGGCTAGCGGGAGGGCCGGACTACGAGCAGTACTTC; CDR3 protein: CASSRLAGGPDYEQYF
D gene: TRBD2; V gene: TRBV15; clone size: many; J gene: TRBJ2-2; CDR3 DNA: TGTGCCACCAGCCGGGGACTAGCGGGAGTATTTACCGGGGAGCTGTTTTTT; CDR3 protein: CATSRGLAGVFTGELFF
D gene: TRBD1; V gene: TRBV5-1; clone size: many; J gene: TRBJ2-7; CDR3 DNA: TGCGCCAGCAGCCCAGGCACAGGGGGCGACGAGCAGTACTTC; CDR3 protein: CASSPGTGGDEQYF
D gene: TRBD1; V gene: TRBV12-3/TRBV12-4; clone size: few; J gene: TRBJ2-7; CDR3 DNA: TGTGCCAGCAGGAAAGGACAGGGTTCCTACGAGCAGTACTTC; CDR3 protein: CASRKGQGSYEQYF
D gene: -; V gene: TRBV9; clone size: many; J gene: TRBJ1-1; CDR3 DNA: TGTGCCAGCAGCGTAGTAGGGTCCACTGAAGCTTTCTTT; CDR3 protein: CASSVVGSTEAFF
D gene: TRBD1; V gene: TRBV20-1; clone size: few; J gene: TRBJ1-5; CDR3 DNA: TGCAGTGCTACCCCGCCAGGGGGCCTTAGGGGCAATCAGCCCCAGCATTTT; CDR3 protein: CSATPPGGLRGNQPQHF
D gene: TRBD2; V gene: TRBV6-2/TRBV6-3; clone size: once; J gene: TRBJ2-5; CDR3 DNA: TGTGCCAGCAGTTACCTGGGACTAGCGGGAGGTCGCAGTAGAGAGACCCAGTACTTC; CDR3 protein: CASSYLGLAGGRSRETQYF
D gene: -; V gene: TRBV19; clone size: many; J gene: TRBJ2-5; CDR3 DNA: TGTGCCAGTAGTTCGGTCCAAGAGACCCAGTACTTC; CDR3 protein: CASSSVQETQYF
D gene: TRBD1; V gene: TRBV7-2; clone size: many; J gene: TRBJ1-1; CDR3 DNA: TGTGCCAGCAGCTTAGAACAGGGGGCTGAAGCTTTCTTT; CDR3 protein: CASSLEQGAEAFF
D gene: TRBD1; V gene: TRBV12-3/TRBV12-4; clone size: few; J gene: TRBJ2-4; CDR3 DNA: TGTGCCAGCAGTTTATCCCCCCGGACAGGGGACATTCAGTACTTC; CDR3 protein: CASSLSPRTGDIQYF
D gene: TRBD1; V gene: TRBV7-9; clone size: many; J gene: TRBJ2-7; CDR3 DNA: TGTGCCAGCAGTCCTGGGCCCCGGGACAGGTCCGAGCAGTACTTC; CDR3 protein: CASSPGPRDRSEQYF